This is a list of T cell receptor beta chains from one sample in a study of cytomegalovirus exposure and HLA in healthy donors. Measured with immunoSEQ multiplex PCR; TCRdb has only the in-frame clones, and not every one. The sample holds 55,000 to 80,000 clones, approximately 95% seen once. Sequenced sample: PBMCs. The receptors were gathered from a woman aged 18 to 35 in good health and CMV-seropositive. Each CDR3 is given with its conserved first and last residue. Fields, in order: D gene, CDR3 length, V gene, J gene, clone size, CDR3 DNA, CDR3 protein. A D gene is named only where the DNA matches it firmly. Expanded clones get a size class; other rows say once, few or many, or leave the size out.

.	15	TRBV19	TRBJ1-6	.	TGTGCCAGTAGTATAGCGTTCTCCTATAATTCACCCCTCCACTTT	CASSIAFSYNSPLHF
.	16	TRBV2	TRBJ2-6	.	TGTGCCAGCAGTGTTCCGAGGCTTTCTGGGGCCAACGTCCTGACTTTC	CASSVPRLSGANVLTF
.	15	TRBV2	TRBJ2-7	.	TGTGCCAGCAGCGAGGGCCGGGGAAGCTCCTACGAGCAGTACTTC	CASSEGRGSSYEQYF
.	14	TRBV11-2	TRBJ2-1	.	TGTGCCAGCAGCCAAGTCCGGTCCTACAATGAGCAGTTCTTC	CASSQVRSYNEQFF
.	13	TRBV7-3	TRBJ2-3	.	TGTGCCAGCAGCTTTGACTACACAGATACGCAGTATTTT	CASSFDYTDTQYF
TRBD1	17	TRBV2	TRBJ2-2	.	TGTGCCAGCAGTGGTAAAAGGGGGACAGTGTTGACCGGGGAGCTGTTTTTT	CASSGKRGTVLTGELFF
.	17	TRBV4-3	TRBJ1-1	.	TGCGCCAGCAGCCATCGCTCCTTTGGGGGGAATAACACTGAAGCTTTCTTT	CASSHRSFGGNNTEAFF
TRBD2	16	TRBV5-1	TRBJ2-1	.	TGCGCCAGCACAGGGATCCGGGAGGGCTCCTACAATGAGCAGTTCTTC	CASTGIREGSYNEQFF
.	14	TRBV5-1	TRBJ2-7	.	TGCGCCAGCAGCGCTACATGGGAGACCCACGAGCAGTACTTC	CASSATWETHEQYF
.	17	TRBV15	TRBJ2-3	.	TGTGCCACCAGCAGAGATGTCTACCCCACGCACACAGATACGCAGTATTTT	CATSRDVYPTHTDTQYF
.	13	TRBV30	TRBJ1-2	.	TGTGCCTGGGCTAGACAGGTCCTCTATGGCTACACCTTC	CAWARQVLYGYTF
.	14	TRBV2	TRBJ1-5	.	TGTGCCAGCAGGTTTGAGAAAGCGGTTCAGCCCCAGCATTTT	CASRFEKAVQPQHF
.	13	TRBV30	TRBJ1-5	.	TGTGCCTGGAGCCCCGGGAGAAGAGGGCCCCAGCATTTT	CAWSPGRRGPQHF
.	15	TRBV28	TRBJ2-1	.	TGTGCCCGCCGTTTGGGGGGGGCGGGGAACAATGAGCAGTTCTTC	CARRLGGAGNNEQFF
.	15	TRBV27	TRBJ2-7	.	TGTGCCAGCAGTTTAACGGGCACAGGGCGCGACGAGCAGTACTTC	CASSLTGTGRDEQYF
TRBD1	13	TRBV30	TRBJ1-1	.	TGTGCCTGGAAAGTACAGGGGCTGACTGAAGCTTTCTTT	CAWKVQGLTEAFF
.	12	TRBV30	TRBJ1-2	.	TGTGCCTGGAACGAGGCTAACTATGGCTACACCTTC	CAWNEANYGYTF
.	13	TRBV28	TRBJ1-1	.	TGTGCCAGCGGACAGTTGATGAACACTGAAGCTTTCTTT	CASGQLMNTEAFF
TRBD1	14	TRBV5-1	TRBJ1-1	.	TGCGCCAGCAGCTATGGACAGGGGAGAACTGAAGCTTTCTTT	CASSYGQGRTEAFF
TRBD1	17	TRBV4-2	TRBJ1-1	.	TGTGCCAGCAGCCAAGGCCCGGGACAGGGTTTGAACACTGAAGCTTTCTTT	CASSQGPGQGLNTEAFF
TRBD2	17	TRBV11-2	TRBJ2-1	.	TGTGCCAGCAGCTCACGACTTACTAGCGGGCCCTACAATGAGCAGTTCTTC	CASSSRLTSGPYNEQFF
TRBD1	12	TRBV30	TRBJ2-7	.	TGTGCCTGGAGGGGGACAGCCTACGAGCAGTACTTC	CAWRGTAYEQYF
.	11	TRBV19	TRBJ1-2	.	TGTGCCACGGGCCCAGGGCAGGGCTACACCTTC	CATGPGQGYTF
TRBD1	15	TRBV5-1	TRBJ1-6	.	TGCGCCAGCAGCTGGGTGGGACAGGGGAATTCACCCCTCCACTTT	CASSWVGQGNSPLHF
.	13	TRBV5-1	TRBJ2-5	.	TGCGCCAGCATGCTAGCGCTACAAGAGACCCAGTACTTC	CASMLALQETQYF
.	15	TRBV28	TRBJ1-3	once	TGTGCCAGCAGTTCTCTAAGAATCTCTGGAAACACCATATATTTT	CASSSLRISGNTIYF
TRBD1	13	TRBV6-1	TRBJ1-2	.	TGTGCCAGCAGGTACAGGGGAAACTATGGCTACACCTTC	CASRYRGNYGYTF
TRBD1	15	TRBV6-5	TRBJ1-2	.	TGTGCCAGCAGTTACTCGACCAGGGGGCGCAGCGGCTACACCTTC	CASSYSTRGRSGYTF
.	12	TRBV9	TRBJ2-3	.	TGTGCCAGCAGCGCGGACAAAGATACGCAGTATTTT	CASSADKDTQYF
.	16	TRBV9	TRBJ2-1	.	TGTGCCAGCAGCGTAGAAGCGACTAGTTCCTACAATGAGCAGTTCTTC	CASSVEATSSYNEQFF
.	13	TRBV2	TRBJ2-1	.	TGTGCCAGCCTTTTAGGGGGGGACAATGAGCAGTTCTTC	CASLLGGDNEQFF
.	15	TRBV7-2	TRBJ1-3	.	TGTGCCAGCAGCCCCCACACAGGGTCTGGAAACACCATATATTTT	CASSPHTGSGNTIYF
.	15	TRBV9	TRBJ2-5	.	TGTGCCAGCAGCGTAGCTTCAAGGAGCCAAGAGACCCAGTACTTC	CASSVASRSQETQYF
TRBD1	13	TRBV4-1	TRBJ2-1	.	TGCGCCAGCAGCCAAGCGAGGGGGCTGGAGGAGTTCTTC	CASSQARGLEEFF
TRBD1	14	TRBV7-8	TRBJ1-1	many	TGTGCCAGCAGCAGCCGGACAGGGACCACTGAAGCTTTCTTT	CASSSRTGTTEAFF